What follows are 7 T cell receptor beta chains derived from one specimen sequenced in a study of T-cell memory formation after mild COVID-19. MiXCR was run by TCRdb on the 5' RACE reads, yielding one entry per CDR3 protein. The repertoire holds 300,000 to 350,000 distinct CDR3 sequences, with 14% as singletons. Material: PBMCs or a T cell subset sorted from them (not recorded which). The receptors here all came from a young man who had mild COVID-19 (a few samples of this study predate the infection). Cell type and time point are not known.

The CDR3 loop reads CASSQDPLTAEKLFF. CDR3 sequence (DNA): TGCGCCAGCAGCCAAGATCCACTTACGGCTGAAAAACTGTTTTTT. The chain employs TRBV4-1 and TRBJ1-4; D not certain. Germline V gene data show CDR1 as MGHRA and CDR2 as YSYEKL. CDR3 size: 15 residues. V was trimmed by 0 bases and J by 7 bases, leaving 12 bases between them.

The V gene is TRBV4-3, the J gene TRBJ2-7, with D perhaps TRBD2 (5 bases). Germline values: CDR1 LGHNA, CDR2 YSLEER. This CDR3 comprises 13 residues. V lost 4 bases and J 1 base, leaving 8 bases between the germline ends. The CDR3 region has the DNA TGCGCCAGCAGCCGAGGGATGTCCTACGAGCAGTACTTC. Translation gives CASSRGMSYEQYF.

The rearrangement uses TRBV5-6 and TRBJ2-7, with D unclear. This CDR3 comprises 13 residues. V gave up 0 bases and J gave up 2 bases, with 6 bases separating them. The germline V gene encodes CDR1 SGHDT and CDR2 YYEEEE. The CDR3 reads CASSLAGPYEQYV. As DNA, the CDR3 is TGTGCCAGCAGCTTGGCGGGTCCCTACGAGCAGTACGTC.

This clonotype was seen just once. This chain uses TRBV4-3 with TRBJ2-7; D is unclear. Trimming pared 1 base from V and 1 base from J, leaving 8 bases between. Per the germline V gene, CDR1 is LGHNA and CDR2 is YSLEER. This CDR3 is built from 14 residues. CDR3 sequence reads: CASSQAPRSYEQYF. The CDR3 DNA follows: TGCGCCAGCAGCCAAGCGCCCAGGTCCTACGAGCAGTACTTC.

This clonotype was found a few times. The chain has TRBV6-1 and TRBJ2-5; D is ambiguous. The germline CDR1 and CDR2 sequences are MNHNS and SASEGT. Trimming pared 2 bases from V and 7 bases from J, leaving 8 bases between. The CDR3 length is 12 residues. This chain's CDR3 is CASSELGRTQYF. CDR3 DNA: TGTGCCAGCAGTGAACTAGGAAGGACCCAGTACTTC.

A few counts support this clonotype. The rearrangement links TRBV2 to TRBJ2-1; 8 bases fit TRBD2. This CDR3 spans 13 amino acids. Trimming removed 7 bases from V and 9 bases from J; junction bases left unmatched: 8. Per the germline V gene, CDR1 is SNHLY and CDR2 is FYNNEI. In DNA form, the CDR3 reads TGTGCCAGCAACCGACTAGCGCTGACTGAGCAGTTCTTC. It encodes CASNRLALTEQFF.

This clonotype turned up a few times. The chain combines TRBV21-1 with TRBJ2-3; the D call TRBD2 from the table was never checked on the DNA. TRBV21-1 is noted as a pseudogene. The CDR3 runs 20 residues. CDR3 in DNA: TGTGCCAGCAGCACCTCCCCTCTAGCGGGGGGACATTCTAGCACAGATACGCAGTATTTT. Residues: CASSTSPLAGGHSSTDTQYF.